This entry lists 18 T cell receptor beta chains sequenced from one sample in a study of Graves' ophthalmopathy and Graves' hyperthyroidism. RNA transcripts were the template, and TCR beta CDR3 regions were amplified from them. The authors performed first-round RT-PCR with HTBI primers and then a second-round multiplex PCR. Each CDR3 protein is one row after TCRdb ran MiXCR on the multiplex PCR reads. In the table there are about 700,000 distinct CDR3 sequences, approximately 40% of which are singletons. The sample taken for sequencing was peripheral blood. The receptors originated from an adult man with Graves' ophthalmopathy.

Comment on this clonotype: This could be a read error, since a much larger clone is one nucleotide away. The rearrangement uses TRBV7-2 and TRBJ2-7; possibly TRBD2 for D (6 bases). The CDR3 has 14 residues. The germline V gene has CDR1 SGHTA and CDR2 FQGNSA. The V end lost 5 bases, the J end lost 7 bases, and 18 bases lay between the germline ends. Written as DNA, the CDR3 is TGTGCCAGCAGCAGGAGGGGAACCGAGGGAGAGCAGTACTTC. It encodes CASSRRGTEGEQYF.

V gene TRBV2 combines with J gene TRBJ2-7, with D tentatively TRBD1 (5 bases). V dropped 6 bases and J dropped 0 bases, with 9 bases sitting between them. Germline CDR1 and CDR2: SNHLY and FYNNEI. This CDR3 is built from 13 residues. CDR3 sequence: CASSHDSSYEQYF. The CDR3 nucleotides read TGTGCCAGCAGCCATGACAGCTCCTACGAGCAGTACTTC.

The chain recombines TRBV5-1 with TRBJ1-4; no clear D. Trimming shortened V by 7 bases and J by 2 bases, and 15 bases separated the two germline ends. Germline V gives CDR1 SGHRS, CDR2 YFSETQ. The CDR3 extends over 15 amino acids. In DNA, the CDR3 is TGCGCCAGCCGAGGTTCGGGAGGGACTAATGAAAAACTGTTTTTT. This sequence encodes CASRGSGGTNEKLFF.

In this sample, this clonotype turned up many times. The chain combines TRBV15 with TRBJ1-4, with unresolved D. The CDR3 has 17 residues. CDR1 is LNHNV, CDR2 YYDKDF, per germline (reference sequence). The germline V and J ends were trimmed by 0 bases and 5 bases, with 16 bases remaining between them. In DNA form, the CDR3 reads TGTGCCACCAGCAGAGATCGGACGGTAGACACCAATGAAAAACTGTTTTTT. Protein product: CATSRDRTVDTNEKLFF. The variable domain in full, with the rest retrieved from reference TRBV15 and TRBJ1-4, is DAMVIQNPRYQVTQFGKPVTLSCSQTLNHNVMYWYQQKSSQAPKLLFHYYDKDFNNEADTPDNFQSRRPNTSFCFLDIRSPGLGDTAMYLCATSRDRTVDTNEKLFFGSGTQLSVL.

This clonotype was seen many times. V and J are TRBV7-9 and TRBJ1-4; D call uncertain. This CDR3 spans 14 amino acids. V was pared by 2 bases and J by 5 bases, with 9 bases between. Per germline, CDR1 SEHNR and CDR2 FQNEAQ (reference sequence). The CDR3 loop reads CASSLSGQNEKLFF. The CDR3 DNA sequence: TGTGCCAGCAGCTTAAGTGGGCAAAATGAAAAACTGTTTTTT.

Concerning this clonotype: A much larger clone differs by one base, so this may be a read error. This chain connects TRBV10-3 to TRBJ2-5, with 7 bases that match TRBD1. The CDR3 spans 12 residues. J gave up 11 bases and V 10 bases, and 13 bases lay outside the gene matches. Germline loops: CDR1 ENHRY, CDR2 SYGVKD. The CDR3 DNA reads as TGTGCCAGCAACGAGGGGGCAGGGGAGCAGTACTTC. Translated: CASNEGAGEQYF.

Many counts were recorded for this clonotype. The J gene is TRBJ2-6, the V gene TRBV7-9; TRBD1 aligns across 7 bases. The V segment lost 5 bases and the J segment 0 bases; nucleotides outside the gene matches: 4. Looked up from germline, CDR1 is SEHNR and CDR2 is FQNEAQ (reference sequence). The CDR3 runs 16 residues. DNA for the CDR3: TGTGCCAGCAGCATATACAGGGGCTCTGGGGCCAACGTCCTGACTTTC. Its translation is CASSIYRGSGANVLTF.

This rearrangement joins TRBV20-1 to TRBJ1-2; 7 bases align to TRBD1. Germline lookup yields CDR1 DFQATT and CDR2 SNEGSKA (reference sequence). V shed 1 base and J 4 bases; nucleotides not matched to a gene: 18. The CDR3 sequence is 18 residues long. The CDR3 here is CSARGPAGKGAPIYGYTF. The CDR3 DNA sequence: TGCAGTGCTAGAGGACCGGCAGGAAAGGGGGCCCCGATCTATGGCTACACCTTC.

Points on this clonotype: One end of the junction fails to match germline, which may point to a read error. This chain links TRBV29-1 with TRBJ2-7; D may be TRBD1 or TRBD2 (5 bases each). The CDR3 consists of 12 residues. Germline assignment: CDR1 SQVTM and CDR2 ANQGSEA. The CDR3 region is CGVGRTSYEQYF. The CDR3 DNA reads TGCGGCGTGGGACGGACCTCCTACGAGCAGTACTTC.

Of note for this clonotype: A much larger clone sits a single nucleotide away, making a read error possible. This chain uses TRBV7-2 with TRBJ1-1; D ambiguous. The CDR3 is made up of 15 amino acids. CDR1 is SGHTA and CDR2 is FQGNSA in the germline V gene. CDR3 nucleotide sequence: TGTGCCAGCAGCTTAGTGGGGATTGGGAACAATGAAGCTTTCTTT. Its translation is CASSLVGIGNNEAFF.

This clonotype was observed once. The chain links TRBV25-1 to TRBJ1-1, with 7 bases aligning to TRBD1. The CDR3 contains 15 residues. V lost 5 bases and J lost 4; bases outside the gene matches: 10. Germline V gives CDR1 MGHDK, CDR2 SYGVNS. The CDR3: CASSSPGTESTEAFF. The DNA for the CDR3 is TGTGCCAGCAGTTCCCCCGGGACAGAGAGCACTGAAGCTTTCTTT.

The table lists this clonotype with many counts. J is TRBJ1-4 and V is TRBV14; possible D gene TRBD1, 6 bases. The CDR3 has 14 amino acids. Per germline, CDR1 SGHDN and CDR2 FVKESK. The V end was cut by 4 bases, the J end by 6 bases, with 12 bases between. Written as DNA, the CDR3 is TGTGCCAGCAGCCCGGGACATCTAGATGAAAAACTGTTTTTT. Translated: CASSPGHLDEKLFF.

This clonotype was recorded many times. This sequence joins TRBV29-1 and TRBJ2-2; 7 bases line up with TRBD1. This CDR3 has 15 amino acids. Germline assignment: CDR1 SQVTM and CDR2 ANQGSEA. V gave up 4 bases and J gave up 4 bases; unmatched junction bases: 9. The CDR3 coding sequence is TGCAGCGTTGGGCCAGGGGGTTCGGGCACCGGGGAGCTGTTTTTT. It encodes CSVGPGGSGTGELFF.

In its sample, this clonotype was seen a few times. The rearrangement uses TRBV2 and TRBJ1-2; 9 positions match TRBD1. V was clipped by 3 bases and J by 4 bases; unmatched bases: 15. The CDR3 runs to 18 residues. CDR1 SNHLY and CDR2 FYNNEI come from the germline V gene. CDR3 loop: CASSEERGTGGGSYGYTF. CDR3 DNA: TGTGCCAGCAGTGAGGAGCGGGGCACAGGGGGCGGGAGCTATGGCTACACCTTC.

The genes are TRBV25-1 and TRBJ1-4; 7 nucleotides match TRBD1. V trimming: 11 bases; J trimming: 0 bases; junction bases outside the gene matches: 6. Germline values: CDR1 MGHDK, CDR2 SYGVNS. CDR3 length: 14 residues. The CDR3 here is CAWTGRATNEKLFF. In nucleotides, the CDR3 is TGTGCCTGGACAGGACGAGCAACTAATGAAAAACTGTTTTTT.

This clonotype was seen more than once but under ten times. The rearrangement joins TRBV12-3 or TRBV12-4 to TRBJ2-2; 10 nucleotides agree with TRBD1. This CDR3 contains 18 residues. The J segment lost 1 base and the V segment lost 5 bases, leaving 10 bases of the junction unmatched. DNA of the CDR3: TGTGCCAGCAGTGGTCCGACAGGGGGCGTGGGGAACACCGGGGAGCTGTTTTTT. This gives the protein CASSGPTGGVGNTGELFF.

This clonotype was counted a few times. The V call is TRBV29-1, the J call TRBJ1-2; D is ambiguous. This CDR3 spans 15 amino acids. The V end lost 0 bases, the J end lost 3 bases, and 14 bases lay between the germline ends. Germline lookup yields CDR1 SQVTM and CDR2 ANQGSEA. The CDR3 bases are TGCAGCGTTGAAGATCCAATGAGGGCTGACTATGGCTACACCTTC. This codes for CSVEDPMRADYGYTF.

The chain carries TRBV19 and TRBJ2-2, with D perhaps given as TRBD1 or TRBD2 (5 bases each). Germline lookup yields CDR1 LNHDA and CDR2 SQIVND (reference sequence). The CDR3 is 14 amino acids. Trimming left V 8 bases short and J 2 bases short, with 12 bases between. CDR3: CASGRGRNTGELFF. The DNA for the CDR3 is TGTGCCAGTGGACGGGGCCGAAACACCGGGGAGCTGTTTTTT.